This TCR beta chain was identified in a study of post-analysis software for immune sequencing data. Background on the study: Relapsing-remitting, secondary progressive and progressive-relapsing multiple sclerosis were all included among the disease courses.

The length of the CDR3 is 16 residues. V shed 4 bases and J 0 bases; nucleotides not matched to a gene: 5. Germline V lookup: CDR1 SGHVS, CDR2 FQNEAQ. The study's findings and limits: Comparison with controls showed significantly lower normalized Chao1 diversity in multiple sclerosis patients. Under F measure analysis, samples from one preparation batch co-clustered strongly. Comparison of patients with controls showed five TRBV segments more frequent in patients, TRBV5-6, TRBV5-1 and TRBV20-1 among them.

In regard to this clonotype: The antigen is unknown.

Carried by the TCR beta cDNA libraries were unique molecular identifiers. TCRdb independently ran MiXCR on the PCR reads; one entry per CDR3 protein. The table includes fewer than 850,000 distinct CDR3 sequences, approximately 44% detected once. This TCR derives from a girl aged 10 to 17 with multiple sclerosis. The V call is TRBV7-8, the J call TRBJ2-3, with TRBD2 identical over 9 bases. Material for sequencing was blood. CDR3 protein: CASSYETSGSTDTQYF. The CDR3 DNA reads as TGTGCCAGCAGCTACGAGACTAGCGGTAGCACAGATACGCAGTATTTT.